These T cell receptor beta chains were read from a single sample in a study of a mutant IDH1 vaccine in newly diagnosed glioma. Libraries were prepared by immunoSEQ multiplex PCR; TCRdb keeps only in-frame clonotypes and omits some of them. Here the sample spans some 50,000 clones, less than 65% being singletons. Their cognate antigens are unknown. Sequences were derived from peripheral blood mononuclear cells (PBMCs), sampled from a glioma patient whose treatment included an IDH1 peptide vaccine. These receptors all come from a man aged 35-49 years with glioma. Some clones in this sample may be carry-over from other donors' samples. Each CDR3 is given with its conserved first and last residue. D genes are given only for firm matches. Size tells how often a clone was seen (once, few, many) or the class of an expanded clone, and some rows leave it out.

cdr3_nt | cdr3_aa | v_call | clone_size | d_call | j_call
TGCAGCGTTGTAGCAGACCCGGGGAGTGCGCAGTATTTT | CSVVADPGSAQYF | TRBV29-1 | NA | NA | TRBJ2-3
TGTGCCAGCAGACCTACAACAGGGGTGGACACCTTC | CASRPTTGVDTF | TRBV6-5 | few | TRBD1 | TRBJ1-2
TGTGCCAGCAGTTACGGGTCGGGCAGGGGAGGGACTGAAGCTTTCTTT | CASSYGSGRGGTEAFF | TRBV6-6 | NA | NA | TRBJ1-1
TGCGCCAGCGGTCCCGGGACTAGCGAAACAGATACGCAGTATTTT | CASGPGTSETDTQYF | TRBV5-1 | NA | TRBD2 | TRBJ2-3
TGCGCCAGCAATCGACAGGGAGGGGTAAAACTGTTTTTT | CASNRQGGVKLFF | TRBV10-1 | few | TRBD1 | TRBJ1-4
TGCGCCAGCAGCCAAGTAGGGGGCACAGATACGCAGTATTTT | CASSQVGGTDTQYF | TRBV4-1 | NA | NA | TRBJ2-3
TGTGCCAGCAGCTTAGGTCGAGCGGGAAACACCATATATTTT | CASSLGRAGNTIYF | TRBV13 | NA | NA | TRBJ1-3
TGCGCCAGCAAGGACAGGGGAGTCACCGGGGAGCTGTTTTTT | CASKDRGVTGELFF | TRBV5-1 | few | TRBD1 | TRBJ2-2
TGTGCCTGGATGCGGGGGGCCTACAATGAGCAGTTCTTC | CAWMRGAYNEQFF | TRBV30 | NA | TRBD2 | TRBJ2-1
TGTGCCAGCAGCGTAGAGTCTGCGGGGGAAAACGAGCAGTACTTC | CASSVESAGENEQYF | TRBV9 | NA | TRBD2 | TRBJ2-7
TGTGCCAGCAGCTTATGGCTTGGCGGGGGAGATACAGATACGCAGTATTTT | CASSLWLGGGDTDTQYF | TRBV7-9 | NA | TRBD2 | TRBJ2-3